This T cell receptor (beta chain) was found in a study of beta chain features in type 1 diabetes (dated by TCRdb to 2017 to 2018). About the investigation overall: Mean age, gender distribution, total cell number and subset yield did not differ between patients and healthy donors. Across all samples, around 100 million sorted cells were examined, and cell number per subset correlated strongly with RNA yield. In the study, recently diagnosed type 1 diabetes patients and matched healthy donors were compared on the TCRB repertoires of their sorted circulating CD4+ T cell subsets. Regulatory and stem cell-like memory subsets were isolated from only 8 patients and about eight healthy donors, whereas naive and central memory subsets came from all 28 donors.

This clone was seen a few times. Which antigen it targets is not known. No base quality information exists; no much larger clone differs at one position. The CDR3 runs 14 residues from the cysteine to the phenylalanine. CDR3 DNA only is kept here, 42 bases in frame from base 1. CDR1 and CDR2, looked up from the germline V gene (reference sequence), are GTSNPN and SVGIG. Trimming accounts for 8 bases at V and 7 bases at J, while the number of junction bases matched to no gene is 13. General conclusions and limits of the study: Because cDNA was sequenced instead of genomic DNA, highly expressing activated cells could be over-represented, though the groups showed no difference in activation or CD3 levels. PCR may preferentially amplify shorter templates, but because patient and control samples were amplified and corrected together, any resulting skew would affect both groups equally. Because the HLA sub-analyses included only small numbers of individuals, any influence of HLA type on TCRB rearrangement was left unresolved. Patients with type 1 diabetes made fewer insertions and deleted more nucleotides at VDJ recombination sites, implying thymic rearrangement abnormalities. A moderate but significant shortening of TCRB CDR3 length was observed in type 1 diabetes patients in all four CD4+ subsets. Naive, central memory and regulatory TCRB repertoires appeared to be more alike among patients than among healthy donors.

All of the isolated RNA was reverse transcribed with the High Capacity cDNA Reverse Transcription Kit, so expressed TCRB transcripts were sequenced. Deep immunoSEQ sequencing was applied to naive, central memory and regulatory T cell samples, giving an average of about 3.6 million total reads per sample. Sorted cells were lysed in RLT buffer, and RNA was extracted using DNase-treated RNeasy Micro or Mini kits according to cell number. Each cell subset was processed on its own to prevent cross-contamination, while patient and healthy donor samples were processed together. The immunoSEQ multiplex PCR was used to amplify TCRB sequences from cDNA, generating 87-bp fragments that spanned the CDR3 region. Sequencing of the amplicons was done on the Illumina HiSeq platform. Per the source publication's procedure: Synthetic template baselines were used to correct PCR bias computationally, reads within Hamming distance 2 were collapsed together, and singletons that could not be merged were discarded. Reads were aligned to IMGT to assign V, D and J genes, CDR3 length, and insertions or deletions at six rearrangement sites. Within each subset, clonotype counts were normalized to sorted cell number, and only after that were true diversity and Gini coefficients computed with the tcR R package. The overlap coefficient, calculated on TCRB nucleotide sequences, was used to measure repertoire sharing. Out-of-frame TCRB sequences from naive cells were analyzed as a proxy for the pre-selection repertoire. Here the immuneACCESS table is served through TCRdb, limited to in-frame sequences with V and J called. Missing clones are a known gap in these copies; in checked studies unresolved V genes cover under half, and the rest lacks a known reason. V and J calls and clone size follow that table, whereas D and trimming were derived from the DNA. Here the sample has about 650,000 clones; around 12% occur a single time. Together, the top ten hold more than 0.095% of the sample.

A single peripheral blood draw of roughly 0.11 L on average was collected from each donor into heparinised tubes. Naive, central memory, regulatory and stem cell-like memory CD4+ T cells were sorted on a BD FACSAria II using a panel including CD45RO, CCR7, CD25, CD127, CD95 and CD27. Every sorted population had a purity above 95%. PBMCs were isolated immediately by Lymphoprep density gradient centrifugation and stained directly without culture. So that batch effects would be minimized, each experiment stained and sorted samples in pairs, pairing one healthy donor with one patient. The sample was naive CD4+ T cells from blood. Read against the paper, the sample's cell subset or site label means: true naive CD4+ T cells. This sequence originates from a man in his thirties or forties with type 1 diabetes. The rearrangement joined TRBV30 to TRBJ1-4; 7 central nucleotides agree with TRBD1. The CDR3 protein sequence reads: CAMPPGTDGEKLFF. The nucleotide sequence reads as follows: TGTGCCATGCCTCCCGGGACAGATGGTGAAAAACTGTTTTTT.